This T cell receptor (beta chain) appears in the sequencing data of a study of cytomegalovirus exposure and HLA in healthy donors. Findings and caveats of the study: It was 150 to 200 TCR beta chains that were listed as cytomegalovirus-associated. As was reported, the classifier diagnosed cytomegalovirus status with high specificity and sensitivity.

CDR3 length: 14 amino acids. The ends were cut back, 2 bases at V and 2 bases at J, with 9 bases in the middle. CDR1 and CDR2 from the germline V gene are MNHNS and SASEGT. Libraries were prepared by immunoSEQ multiplex PCR; TCRdb keeps only in-frame clonotypes and omits some of them. Of 150,000 to 200,000 clones in the sample, roughly 95% were seen once. Regarding this clone: Its antigen is not known.

Sequenced input: PBMCs. This clonotype was obtained from a woman aged 18-29 years in good health and CMV-seronegative. The V and J genes are TRBV6-1 and TRBJ1-2; no definite D call. In DNA, the CDR3 is TGTGCCAGCAGTGAAAGGGCGGGGAACTATGGCTACACCTTC. Its translation is CASSERAGNYGYTF.